This T cell receptor beta chain was sequenced for a study of somatic mutations in cytotoxic T cells in rheumatoid arthritis. TCRdb keeps only in-frame clones here, not all; method: immunoSEQ multiplex PCR. In the table there are about 16,000 clones, less than 90% of which are singletons. This CDR3 spans 15 amino acids. With 7 bases clipped from V and 4 bases from J, the junction kept 6 bases outside the gene matches. The V gene's germline CDR1 is MNHNS and CDR2 SASEGT. Sequencing was carried out using CD8+ T cells sorted from blood. The gene calls are TRBV6-1 and TRBJ2-1, with 11 bases that match TRBD2. This receptor was obtained from an adult with rheumatoid arthritis. The CDR3 sequence is CASTKTSGGYNEQFF. The CDR3 DNA reads as TGTGCCAGCACCAAAACTAGCGGGGGATACAATGAGCAGTTCTTC.